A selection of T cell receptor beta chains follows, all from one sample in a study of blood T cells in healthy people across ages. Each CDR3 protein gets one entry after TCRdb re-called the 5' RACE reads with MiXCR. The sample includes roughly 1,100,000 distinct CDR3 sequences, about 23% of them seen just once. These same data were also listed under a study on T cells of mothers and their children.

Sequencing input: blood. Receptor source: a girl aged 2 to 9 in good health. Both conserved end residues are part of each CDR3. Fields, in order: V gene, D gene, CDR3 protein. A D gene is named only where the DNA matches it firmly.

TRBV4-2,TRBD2,CASSHHGGLAGNTGELFF
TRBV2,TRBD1,CASGGTGAAYEQYF
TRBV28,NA,CASSPSGKSGELFF
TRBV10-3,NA,CAISEDHGEQFF
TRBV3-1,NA,CASSQDAGLRYF
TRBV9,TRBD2,CASSAPGLAEGDEQFF
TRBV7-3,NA,CASSLYGVTSPLHF
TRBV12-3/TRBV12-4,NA,CASSFALYGYTF
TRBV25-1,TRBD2,CASSEHRLAGNTGELFF
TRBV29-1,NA,CSVTSVETFSYEQYF
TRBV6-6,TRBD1,CASSPYDRGLLSYEQYF
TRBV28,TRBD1,CASSSEARGTEKLFF
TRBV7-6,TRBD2,CASSSDTSGNSYNEQFF
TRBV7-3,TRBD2,CASSPGGLAGVTDTQYF
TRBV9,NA,CASSTSMAGELFF
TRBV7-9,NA,CAISRVDTVADTQYF
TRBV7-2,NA,CASSLGWAQPQHF
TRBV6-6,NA,CASSIPGDGYTF
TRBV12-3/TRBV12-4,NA,CASSVRVAGELFF
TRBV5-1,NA,CASSGPSEQYF
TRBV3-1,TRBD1,CASSHRTGANDWPEAFF